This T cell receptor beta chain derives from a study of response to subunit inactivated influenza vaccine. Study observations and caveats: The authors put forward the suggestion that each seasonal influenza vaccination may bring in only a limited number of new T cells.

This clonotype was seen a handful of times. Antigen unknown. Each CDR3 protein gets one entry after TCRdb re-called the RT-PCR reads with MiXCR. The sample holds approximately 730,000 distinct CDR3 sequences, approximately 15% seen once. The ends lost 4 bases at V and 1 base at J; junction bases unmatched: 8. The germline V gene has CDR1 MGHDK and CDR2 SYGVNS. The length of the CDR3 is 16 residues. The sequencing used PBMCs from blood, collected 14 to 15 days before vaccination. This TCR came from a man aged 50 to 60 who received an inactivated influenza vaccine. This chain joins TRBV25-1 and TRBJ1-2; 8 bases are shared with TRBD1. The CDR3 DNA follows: TGTGCCAGCAGTGCAGGGACAGGCCAAATTAACTATGGCTACACCTTC. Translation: CASSAGTGQINYGYTF.